Only a few counts were recorded for the clone carrying this T cell receptor beta chain. This specimen belongs to a study of blood T cell repertoires in COVID-19. Study at large: From the United States, Italy and Spain came samples of acute and convalescent COVID-19. T cells, B-cell-depleted T cells, or PBMCs provided the cDNA or gDNA that served as material.

The CDR3 sequence is 15 residues long. The V segment lost 8 bases and the J segment 3 bases; nucleotides outside the gene matches: 5. The germline gives CDR1 SNHLY, CDR2 FYNNEI. Authors' processing steps: It was from reference gene primer amplification that nucleated cell counts were estimated. The assay was immunoSEQ multiplex PCR, and TCRdb's table has in-frame clones only and misses some. That table is the source of V, J and clone size, and D and trimming were worked out from the DNA. The profile shows some 150,000 clones, more than 80% of them singletons. The sequenced material came from peripheral blood. The source of this sequence is a man aged 50 to 59 with acute or convalescent COVID-19. The V call is TRBV2, the J call TRBJ2-7; 15 nucleotides match TRBD2. CDR3 nucleotide sequence: TGTGCCAGCCCAGGACTAGCGGGAGGGGACTACGAGCAGTACTTC. Protein: CASPGLAGGDYEQYF.